This TCR beta chain was sequenced in a study of T cell responses to AZD1222 COVID-19 vaccine. Study at large: Second-dose recipients at about 4 or about 12 weeks were treated as one pooled group. Study-wide results and limits: Baseline seropositivity characterized only a handful of AZD1222 recipients. Across spike, vaccine-associated CD4 TCRs were found, dominant at 160-218 and 743-854.

The ends were cut back, 1 base at V and 0 bases at J, with 10 bases in the middle. The germline gives CDR1 SGHRS, CDR2 YFSETQ. This CDR3 has 15 amino acids. A word on this clone: The antigen is unknown.

Sequencing was performed with immunoSEQ multiplex PCR; in TCRdb, only in-frame clones are kept and a portion is missing. The sample holds about 100,000 clones, approximately 91% seen once. This TCR derives from an adult in good health. The sequencing here drew on peripheral blood, taken on day 0 of AZD1222 vaccination. This chain connects TRBV5-1 to TRBJ1-1, with D perhaps matching TRBD1 (5 bases). In DNA form, the CDR3 reads TGCGCCAGCAGCTTGATGACAGCACTGAACACTGAAGCTTTCTTT. It is translated as CASSLMTALNTEAFF.